This entry lists 26 T cell receptor beta chains sequenced from one sample in a study of vaccination effects on CD4 cells after COVID-19. Data came from immunoSEQ multiplex PCR; TCRdb stores just in-frame clones and leaves some out. Of tens of thousands of clones in the sample, over 60% were seen once. Sequencing was preceded by expansion of antigen-specific CD4+ T cells with viral peptide pools in the ViraFEST assay. CD4+ T cell isolation took place after about 11 days of culture. SARS-CoV-2 infection was confirmed by PCR in the person between March and December 2020. These receptors have no identified antigens. The sequencing here drew on CD4+ T cells from PBMCs cultured with HIV peptides, taken before COVID-19 vaccination. Subset here: HIV-1 Nef peptide pool negative control/reference culture. Receptors were obtained from a human donor who had a prior SARS-CoV-2 infection.

The sample holds a few counts of this clone. This chain uses TRBV4-2 with TRBJ2-7; TRBD1 might be the D (6 bases). The germline V and J ends were trimmed by 1 base and 2 bases, with 12 bases remaining between them. Per the germline V gene, CDR1 is LGHNA and CDR2 is YNFKEQ. The CDR3 has 15 amino acids. In nucleotides, the CDR3 is TGTGCCAGCAGCCAAGCAGGGGTTGAGCCCTACGAGCAGTACTTC. Amino acid sequence: CASSQAGVEPYEQYF.

The chain is built from TRBV2 and TRBJ1-1; unclear D gene. This CDR3 has 14 amino acids. The germline V and J ends were trimmed by 8 bases and 0 bases, with 13 bases remaining between them. Germline assignment: CDR1 SNHLY and CDR2 FYNNEI. This chain's CDR3 is CASLSYGVNTEAFF. The CDR3 nucleotides are TGTGCCAGCCTCAGTTACGGGGTGAACACTGAAGCTTTCTTT.

Only a few counts were recorded for this clone. The genes are TRBV7-6 and TRBJ2-3; tentatively, D is TRBD2 (6 bases). There are 15 residues in the CDR3. V was trimmed by 2 bases and J by 9 bases, leaving 18 bases between them. From germline, CDR1 is SGHVS and CDR2 FNYEAQ. For the CDR3, the DNA is TGTGCCAGCAGCTTAATGGGACTGGTAGTTGGGACGCAGTATTTT. Its translation is CASSLMGLVVGTQYF.

V usage is TRBV5-4 and J usage is TRBJ2-5; D is unclear. The V gene's germline CDR1 is SGHNT and CDR2 YYREEE (reference sequence). Trimming cost V 3 bases and J 5 bases, with 17 bases left between them. This CDR3 comprises 15 residues. The CDR3 loop is CASSSVLASAETQYF. The CDR3 DNA reads as TGTGCCAGCAGCTCCGTCCTCGCGTCCGCGGAGACCCAGTACTTC.

This chain connects TRBV4-3 to TRBJ2-3; tentative D call: TRBD2 (6 bases). The V gene lost 1 base and the J gene lost 5 bases, with 19 bases spanning the gap. The CDR3 runs to 17 residues. CDR1 and CDR2 (germline): LGHNA, YSLEER. In DNA, the CDR3 is TGCGCCAGCAGCCAAGGAATCCCGGGAGTAATGATAGATACGCAGTATTTT. Its protein product is CASSQGIPGVMIDTQYF.

The chain has TRBV9 and TRBJ2-5; 16 bases match TRBD2. Germline V gives CDR1 SGDLS, CDR2 YYNGEE. This CDR3 comprises 17 residues. With V trimmed by 0 bases and J by 2 bases, 1 base remained unmatched. The DNA for the CDR3 is TGTGCCAGCAGCGTAGGGGGACTAGCGGGAGGGCAAGAGACCCAGTACTTC. It translates to CASSVGGLAGGQETQYF.

This clone was detected only once. In DNA, the CDR3 is TGTGCCAGCAGCCAAGGTTGGGATCAGCCCCAGCATTTT. It encodes CASSQGWDQPQHF. This chain connects TRBV3-1 (or the pseudogene TRBV3-2) to TRBJ1-5; D is ambiguous. The V gene lost 1 base and the J gene lost 5 bases, with 6 bases spanning the gap. The length of the CDR3 is 13 residues. The germline CDR1 and CDR2 sequences are LGHDT and YNNKEL (reference sequence).

V is TRBV19 and J is TRBJ2-5, with TRBD2 matching 11 bases. The CDR3 spans 16 residues. The ends lost 5 bases at V and 2 bases at J; junction bases unmatched: 7. Germline assignment: CDR1 LNHDA and CDR2 SQIVND (reference sequence). CDR3 amino acids: CASSGRLAGLQETQYF. The CDR3 DNA follows: TGTGCCAGTAGTGGAAGACTAGCGGGGTTACAAGAGACCCAGTACTTC.

This clone was observed a handful of times. The chain links TRBV25-1 to TRBJ1-6; the D is unclear. The CDR3 spans 13 residues. Per the germline V gene, CDR1 is MGHDK and CDR2 is SYGVNS. Trimming took 6 bases from V and 9 from J, leaving 12 bases between them. CDR3 region: CASSPLTRSPLHF. CDR3 nucleotides: TGTGCCAGCAGCCCACTCACCCGTTCACCCCTCCACTTT.

This clone was observed a handful of times. The CDR3 sequence: CASSINTGELFF. For the CDR3, the DNA is TGCGCCAGCAGCATAAACACCGGGGAGCTGTTTTTT. This rearrangement joins TRBV5-1 to TRBJ2-2; D remains ambiguous. The V end was cut by 4 bases, the J end by 2 bases, with 3 bases between. The CDR3 has 12 residues. Germline V gene lookup returns CDR1 SGHRS and CDR2 YFSETQ.

The chain employs TRBV16 and TRBJ2-1, with 12 positions matching TRBD1. V dropped 2 bases and J dropped 9; count of bases not matched to a gene: 8. Germline lookup yields CDR1 KGHSY and CDR2 FQNENV. This CDR3 is built from 16 residues. CDR3 bases: TGTGCCAGCAGCCAAATGGGGACAGGGGGCAGGAGTGAGCAGTTCTTC. The encoded protein is CASSQMGTGGRSEQFF.

The chain employs TRBV24-1 and TRBJ2-1, with 8 positions matching TRBD1. V was pared by 9 bases and J by 5 bases, with 8 bases of the junction left unmatched. From germline, CDR1 is KGHDR and CDR2 SFDVKD. The CDR3 extends over 14 amino acids. The CDR3 nucleotides read TGTGCCACCCGGCCCGGACAGGGCCACAATGAGCAGTTCTTC. Its translation is CATRPGQGHNEQFF.

V usage is TRBV9 and J usage is TRBJ2-1, with 11 bases lining up with TRBD2. The length of the CDR3 is 15 residues. Germline V gives CDR1 SGDLS, CDR2 YYNGEE. The V and J ends lost 2 bases and 4 bases, in that order; junction bases with no gene match: 2. CDR3 DNA: TGTGCCAGCAGCGTTCTAGCGGGAGGTTACAATGAGCAGTTCTTC. It is translated as CASSVLAGGYNEQFF.

This clone appeared a few times. The chain recombines TRBV11-3 with TRBJ2-7; perhaps TRBD1 as D (6 bases). The CDR3 spans 13 residues. V lost 2 bases to trimming and J lost 6 bases, with 11 bases between them. CDR1 is SGHNT and CDR2 is YENEEA in the germline V gene. DNA for the CDR3: TGTGCCAGCAGCTTAACAGGGCTGGGCGAGCAGTACTTC. This encodes CASSLTGLGEQYF.

This chain links TRBV15 with TRBJ2-1, with TRBD2 matching over 8 bases. V was clipped by 5 bases and J by 9 bases; unmatched bases: 18. Germline loops: CDR1 LNHNV, CDR2 YYDKDF (reference sequence). CDR3 size: 17 residues. CDR3 amino acids: CATSSRSWAGGFSEQFF. The CDR3 bases are TGTGCCACCAGCTCCCGATCGTGGGCGGGAGGTTTTAGTGAGCAGTTCTTC.

The V call is TRBV6-5, the J call TRBJ1-2, with 8 bases fitting TRBD1. The length of the CDR3 is 13 residues. Germline V lookup: CDR1 MNHEY, CDR2 SVGAGI. The V and J ends lost 6 bases and 7 bases, in that order; junction bases with no gene match: 7. This chain's CDR3 is CASRQQGEGGYTF. CDR3 DNA sequence: TGTGCCAGCAGACAACAGGGGGAGGGTGGCTACACCTTC.

V gene TRBV18 combines with J gene TRBJ1-2, with no clear D. Germline V gene sequence: CDR1 KGHSH, CDR2 LQKENI. CDR3 length: 14 residues. With 3 bases removed from V and 0 bases from J, the gap between germline ends came to 8 bases. Here the CDR3 reads CASSPSQPNYGYTF. The CDR3 DNA is TGTGCCAGCTCACCTTCCCAACCTAACTATGGCTACACCTTC.

This clone was seen more than once but under ten times. The chain employs TRBV7-3 and TRBJ2-1; perhaps TRBD2 as D (7 bases). CDR3 length equals 16 residues. Germline CDR1 reads SGHTA; CDR2 reads FQGTGA. V lost 5 bases and J 7 bases, leaving 21 bases between the germline ends. The DNA for the CDR3 is TGTGCCAGCAGCCCCAACCGGGGGGCCACTCGGAATGAGCAGTTCTTC. As protein: CASSPNRGATRNEQFF.

This chain uses TRBV6-2 or TRBV6-3 with TRBJ2-6; D could derive from TRBD1 or TRBD2 (5 bases each). Germline CDR1 MNHEY, CDR2 SVGEGT. Trimming cost V 2 bases and J 4 bases, with 9 bases left between them. The CDR3 totals 15 residues. DNA of the CDR3: TGTGCCAGCAGTTACAGGGGAGCGGGGGCCAACGTCCTGACTTTC. Protein sequence: CASSYRGAGANVLTF.

This chain joins TRBV5-6 and TRBJ2-7, with TRBD1 identical over 7 bases. Trimming cost V 0 bases and J 9 bases; bases outside gene matches: 9. This CDR3 is 14 amino acids long. In germline, CDR1 is SGHDT, CDR2 YYEEEE. CDR3 DNA: TGTGCCAGCAGCTTGGTATCGGCCAGGGGGATGCAGTACTTC. Protein: CASSLVSARGMQYF.

The count of this clone is one. This chain uses TRBV7-9 with TRBJ2-2, with 12 bases lining up with TRBD1. The germline CDR1 and CDR2 sequences are SEHNR and FQNEAQ (reference sequence). J was trimmed by 7 bases and V by 2 bases; bases with no gene match: 8. The CDR3 runs to 17 residues. The CDR3 sequence is CASSLRGTGGLDGELFF. DNA of the CDR3: TGTGCCAGCAGCTTAAGAGGGACAGGGGGCCTTGACGGGGAGCTGTTTTTT.

The J gene is TRBJ2-3, the V gene TRBV30; 12 bases are a match to TRBD2. CDR1 GTSNPN and CDR2 SVGIG come from the germline V gene (reference sequence). Trimming removed 2 bases from V and 5 bases from J; junction bases left unmatched: 8. The CDR3 has 16 residues. The CDR3 region is CAWSPPSGRARDTQYF. The CDR3 DNA is TGTGCCTGGAGTCCCCCTAGCGGGAGGGCTAGAGATACGCAGTATTTT.

The chain's CDR3 is CASSAETGPHSPLHF. CDR3 coding DNA: TGTGCCAGCAGTGCGGAGACAGGGCCGCACTCACCCCTCCACTTT. The chain combines TRBV2 with TRBJ1-6, with 7 bases that match TRBD1. Germline V gene data show CDR1 as SNHLY and CDR2 as FYNNEI. V lost 4 bases to trimming and J lost 10 bases; unmatched junction nucleotides: 10. The length of the CDR3 is 15 residues.

The chain recombines TRBV6-5 with TRBJ2-7; possibly TRBD1 or TRBD2 for D (5 bases each). CDR1 MNHEY and CDR2 SVGAGI come from the germline V gene. Deletions cut 5 bases from V and 1 base from J, with 15 bases between. The CDR3 has 15 amino acids. CDR3 in amino acids: CASSNKPGPSYEQYF. The CDR3 bases are TGTGCCAGCAGTAATAAACCGGGACCTTCCTACGAGCAGTACTTC.

CDR3 loop: CAGGDTQYF. DNA for the CDR3: TGCGCCGGGGGGGATACGCAGTATTTT. V usage is TRBV5-1 and J usage is TRBJ2-3, with a tentative D call TRBD2 (6 bases). Trimming took off 10 bases at V and 6 bases at J, with 6 bases between the two ends. Germline V gene sequence: CDR1 SGHRS, CDR2 YFSETQ. The CDR3 has 9 residues.

This clone was counted a few times. V is TRBV27 and J is TRBJ2-5; tentatively, D is TRBD1 (6 bases). Trimming pared 4 bases from V and 5 bases from J, leaving 11 bases between. The CDR3 totals 13 residues. Germline-derived CDR1 and CDR2 are MNHEY and SMNVEV (reference sequence). In DNA, the CDR3 is TGTGCCAGCAGTTCTACAGGGTTTGAGACCCAGTACTTC. This gives the protein CASSSTGFETQYF.